This T cell receptor (beta chain) was recorded in a study of blood T cells in healthy people across ages. In its sample, this clonotype was seen a few times. Combining a sample-barcoded 5' primer with a J-beta primer mix, a second PCR ran for roughly 6 to 12 cycles. MiXCR was run by TCRdb on the 5' RACE reads, yielding one entry per CDR3 protein. The sample has roughly 830,000 distinct CDR3 sequences, approximately 59% seen once. The CDR3 sequence is 12 residues long. Losses at the gene ends were 3 bases for V and 6 bases for J; bases not matched to a gene: 0. Per the germline V gene, CDR1 is SGDLS and CDR2 is YYNGEE.

The sequencing input was blood. This TCR derives from a man aged 30-40 years in good health. This chain joins TRBV9 and TRBJ2-1, with 7 bases identical to TRBD1. The CDR3 here is CASSGDSNEQFF. The DNA of the CDR3 is TGTGCCAGCAGCGGGGACAGCAATGAGCAGTTCTTC.